This T cell receptor (beta chain) was profiled in a study of CXCR3-negative and CXCR3-positive naive CD8 T cells. CDR3 length equals 16 residues. Germline V CDR1 and CDR2: SGHTA, FQGTGA. The authors made the TRB cDNA libraries by 5' RACE using UMI labels. After re-calling the 5' RACE reads, TCRdb lists one entry per CDR3 protein, DNA absent. Recorded for this sample: 100,000 to 150,000 distinct CDR3 sequences. The chain carries TRBV7-3 and TRBJ2-3; with no DNA, the TCRdb D assignment of TRBD1 cannot be verified. Sequenced input: naive CXCR3- CD8+ T cells from blood. Regarding subset: CD45RO-CCR7+CD27+CD95- naive CD8+ T cells lacking CXCR3 (TNR3-). The clonotype was recovered from a human donor in good health. Some clones in this sample may be carry-over from other donors' samples. CDR3 residues: CASSVGQVPSTDTQYF.